The clone carrying this TCR beta chain was observed a handful of times. Its antigen remains unidentified. The assay was immunoSEQ multiplex PCR, and TCRdb's table has in-frame clones only and misses some. The sample contains millions of clones, just over 90% of which appear only once. From germline, CDR1 is SGHAT and CDR2 FQNNGV. The CDR3 length is 15 residues. Trimming left V 3 bases short and J 2 bases short, with 13 bases between. This record belongs to a study of shared clonotypes between healthy human individuals. Whole-study findings and limits: Generation probabilities were higher for clonotypes shared across all four sorted-subset donors than for unshared ones.

Specimen: naive CD4+ T cells sorted from blood. Noted subset: CD45RA+ positively selected. This sequence originates from a young man in good health. This chain connects TRBV11-2 to TRBJ1-1; D unclear. Here the CDR3 DNA reads TGTGCCAGCAGCTTGGACGCCGGGAGAAACACTGAAGCTTTCTTT. This translates into CASSLDAGRNTEAFF.